Following are 6 T cell receptor beta chains from one sample sequenced in a study of T cell changes during pregnancy in multiple sclerosis. Method: immunoSEQ multiplex PCR; TCRdb's copy keeps in-frame clones and lacks some. The profile shows about 110,000 clones, approximately 89% of them singletons. This sample comprised peripheral blood, obtained after pregnancy. Receptors were obtained from a female donor with multiple sclerosis, enrolled in a pregnancy study.

The chain carries TRBV27 and TRBJ2-7, with D maybe TRBD1 (5 bases). V was clipped by 4 bases and J by 3 bases, with 10 bases between them. Germline CDR1 MNHEY, CDR2 SMNVEV (reference sequence). The CDR3 has 13 amino acids. The chain's CDR3 is CASSSTGYYEQYF. In DNA form, the CDR3 reads TGTGCCAGCAGTTCCACAGGATACTACGAGCAGTACTTC.

The gene calls are TRBV6-4 and TRBJ1-2; D is ambiguous. Between the trimmed V and J ends, which lost 8 bases and 2 bases, there was a span of 12 bases. This CDR3 region has 13 residues. Germline-derived CDR1 and CDR2 are MRHNA and SNTAGT. The CDR3 region has the DNA TGTGCCAGCGGCCACAGAAAAAACTATGGCTACACCTTC. It encodes CASGHRKNYGYTF.

The V call is TRBV5-1, the J call TRBJ2-5; D may be TRBD1 (6 bases). V gave up 0 bases and J gave up 5 bases, with 14 bases separating them. This CDR3 comprises 15 residues. CDR1 and CDR2 from the germline V gene are SGHRS and YFSETQ. This CDR3 reads CASSLGQARRETQYF. In DNA, the CDR3 is TGCGCCAGCAGCTTGGGACAGGCGAGACGGGAGACCCAGTACTTC.

This clone was seen once. The chain combines TRBV5-3 with TRBJ1-4; 8 bases map to TRBD1. TRBV5-3 has ORF status, its function being uncertain. The CDR3 is made up of 13 amino acids. Trimming at V came to 4 bases and at J to 6 bases, leaving 2 bases not matched to a gene. The CDR3 region has the DNA TGTGCCAGAAGCCTGACAGGGGATGAAAAACTGTTTTTT. Amino acid sequence: CARSLTGDEKLFF.

The V call is TRBV19, the J call TRBJ1-3; possibly TRBD1 for D (6 bases). This CDR3 region has 14 residues. CDR1 is LNHDA and CDR2 is SQIVND in the germline V gene (reference sequence). V dropped 8 bases and J dropped 7 bases, with 18 bases sitting between them. CDR3 coding DNA: TGTGCCAGTGGAACAACAGGGCAGGGGAACACCATATATTTT. This encodes CASGTTGQGNTIYF. Using reference TRBV19 and TRBJ1-3 for the parts outside the CDR3, the full variable domain is DGGITQSPKYLFRKEGQNVTLSCEQNLNHDAMYWYRQDPGQGLRLIYYSQIVNDFQKGDIAEGYSVSREKKESFPLTVTSAQKNPTAFYLCASGTTGQGNTIYFGEGSWLTVV.

The V and J genes are TRBV5-1 and TRBJ2-7, with TRBD2 matching 10 bases. CDR1 is SGHRS and CDR2 is YFSETQ in the germline V gene. V lost 4 bases, J lost 4 bases, and 8 bases stayed unmatched. CDR3 size: 15 residues. The CDR3 loop reads CASSPIAGGPYEQYF. CDR3 bases: TGCGCCAGCAGCCCTATAGCGGGGGGCCCATACGAGCAGTACTTC.